These T cell receptor beta chains were read from a single sample in a study of cytotoxic CD8 clonotypes in ibrutinib-treated CLL. Clones were read by immunoSEQ multiplex PCR, and TCRdb kept only the in-frame ones, dropping some. This table has some 170,000 clones, roughly 88% appearing once. This sample comprised PBMCs, obtained at disease progression, from a patient treated with ibrutinib. Source of these receptors: a human donor with chronic lymphocytic leukemia. CDR3s include the opening cysteine and the closing phenylalanine or tryptophan. The D gene is left open where the match is weak. For some rows the clone size is stated as once, few or many, or as a class when expanded; others skip it.

TRBV29-1	TRBJ1-1	-	-	CSVEQQQNTEAFF	TGCAGCGTTGAACAACAGCAGAACACTGAAGCTTTCTTT
TRBV7-9	TRBJ1-1	-	-	CASSLQGTGTEAFF	TGTGCCAGCAGCCTACAGGGTACGGGGACTGAAGCTTTCTTT
TRBV7-2	TRBJ2-7	-	-	CASSFFSHGPYEQYF	TGTGCCAGCAGCTTTTTCTCTCATGGTCCGTACGAGCAGTACTTC
TRBV21-1	TRBJ2-3	-	-	CASSKGAGRGTDTQYF	TGTGCCAGCAGCAAAGGTGCGGGGCGGGGCACAGATACGCAGTATTTT
TRBV7-2	TRBJ2-5	TRBD1	-	CASSSGRRTGGFETQYF	TGTGCCAGCAGCTCCGGGAGGAGGACAGGGGGCTTTGAGACCCAGTACTTC
TRBV28	TRBJ2-1	TRBD1	-	CASLTGGRGNEQFF	TGTGCCAGCCTCACAGGGGGCCGGGGCAATGAGCAGTTCTTC
TRBV5-1	TRBJ2-5	TRBD2	-	CASSFTGTSGQETQYF	TGCGCCAGCAGCTTCACCGGGACTAGCGGTCAAGAGACCCAGTACTTC
TRBV2	TRBJ1-2	TRBD1	-	CASRRDREGATF	TGTGCCAGCAGGAGGGACAGGGAAGGTGCCACCTTC
TRBV4-1	TRBJ1-3	-	-	CASSQEDGIKRNTIYF	TGCGCCAGCAGCCAAGAGGACGGAATAAAAAGAAACACCATATATTTT
TRBV2	TRBJ2-3	-	once	CASSLPSGTDTQYF	TGTGCCAGCTCCCTACCCTCGGGCACAGATACGCAGTATTTT
TRBV5-1	TRBJ1-5	-	many	CASSLEGGNQPQHF	TGCGCCAGCAGCTTGGAGGGGGGCAATCAGCCCCAGCATTTT
TRBV9	TRBJ2-4	-	few	CASSVAVGAKNIQYF	TGTGCCAGCAGCGTAGCAGTCGGAGCCAAAAACATTCAGTACTTC
TRBV4-3	TRBJ2-7	-	-	CASSQSLGDSAYEQYF	TGCGCCAGCAGCCAATCGCTCGGGGACTCTGCCTACGAGCAGTACTTC
TRBV4-3	TRBJ1-2	TRBD1	-	CASSQEAGGFWHGYTF	TGCGCCAGCAGCCAAGAGGCAGGGGGCTTTTGGCATGGCTACACCTTC
TRBV7-9	TRBJ2-7	TRBD2	-	CASSFAGAHEQYF	TGTGCCAGCAGCTTCGCGGGAGCCCACGAGCAGTACTTC
TRBV6-6	TRBJ2-7	-	-	CASSYSTGNYEQYF	TGTGCCAGCAGTTACTCCACAGGGAACTACGAGCAGTACTTC
TRBV7-9	TRBJ2-2	-	-	CASRVAVNTGELFF	TGTGCCAGCAGAGTAGCGGTAAACACCGGGGAGCTGTTTTTT
TRBV29-1	TRBJ2-4	TRBD2	-	CSVEGGEGAGGNIQYF	TGCAGCGTTGAAGGAGGCGAAGGAGCGGGAGGAAACATTCAGTACTTC
TRBV5-4	TRBJ1-3	-	-	CASSLGSSRRNTIYF	TGTGCCAGCAGCTTGGGCAGCTCTCGTAGAAACACCATATATTTT
TRBV2	TRBJ1-5	TRBD1	-	CASRDRGRRGQPQHF	TGTGCCAGCAGGGACAGGGGGCGGCGGGGACAGCCCCAGCATTTT
TRBV7-9	TRBJ1-4	-	-	CASSSLGEKLFF	TGTGCCAGCAGCTCCCTTGGGGAAAAACTGTTTTTT
TRBV9	TRBJ2-2	-	-	CASSVGRRELFF	TGTGCCAGCAGCGTAGGGAGACGGGAGCTGTTTTTT
TRBV5-1	TRBJ2-3	-	-	CASSLAKDTFSTDTQYF	TGCGCCAGCAGCTTGGCGAAGGACACTTTTAGCACAGATACGCAGTATTTT
TRBV19	TRBJ1-2	-	-	CASSISGVFYGYTF	TGTGCCAGTAGTATATCTGGAGTTTTCTATGGCTACACCTTC
TRBV9	TRBJ2-7	TRBD2	-	CASSVGSGGWHEQYF	TGTGCCAGCAGCGTAGGATCGGGAGGTTGGCACGAGCAGTACTTC
TRBV11-3	TRBJ2-3	TRBD2	-	CASSLGLASTDTQYF	TGTGCCAGCAGCCTAGGACTAGCGAGCACAGATACGCAGTATTTT
TRBV11-2	TRBJ2-2	TRBD2	-	CASSAPTSGKNTGELFF	TGTGCCAGCAGCGCACCGACTAGCGGGAAAAACACCGGGGAGCTGTTTTTT
TRBV28	TRBJ1-5	-	-	CASSLLSGYSNQPQHF	TGTGCCAGCAGTTTACTTTCAGGTTATAGCAATCAGCCCCAGCATTTT
TRBV5-6	TRBJ1-4	-	-	CASSGEWGSEKLFF	TGTGCCAGCAGCGGTGAATGGGGCAGTGAAAAACTGTTTTTT